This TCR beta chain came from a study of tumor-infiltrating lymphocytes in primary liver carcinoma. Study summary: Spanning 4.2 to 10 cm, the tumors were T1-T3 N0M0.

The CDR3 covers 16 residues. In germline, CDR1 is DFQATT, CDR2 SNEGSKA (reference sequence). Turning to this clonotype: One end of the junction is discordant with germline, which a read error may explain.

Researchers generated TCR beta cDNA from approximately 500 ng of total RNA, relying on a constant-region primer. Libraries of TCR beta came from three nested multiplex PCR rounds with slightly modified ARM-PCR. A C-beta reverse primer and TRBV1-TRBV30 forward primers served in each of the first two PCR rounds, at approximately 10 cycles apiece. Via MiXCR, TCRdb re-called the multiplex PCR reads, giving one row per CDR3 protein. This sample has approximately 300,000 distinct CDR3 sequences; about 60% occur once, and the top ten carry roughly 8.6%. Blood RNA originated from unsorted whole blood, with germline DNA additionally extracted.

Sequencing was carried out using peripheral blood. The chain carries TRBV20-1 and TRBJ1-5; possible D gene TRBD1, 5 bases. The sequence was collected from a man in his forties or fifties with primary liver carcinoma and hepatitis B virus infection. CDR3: CSAARGEWLSNQPKHF. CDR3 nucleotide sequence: TGCAGTGCTGCCCGGGGGGAATGGTTAAGCAATCAGCCCAAGCATTTT.